One and the same sample provided the 15 T cell receptor beta chains below, sequenced in a study of human T cells and chemical hapten exposure. The time point here: pre-sensitization, week 0. Regarding treatment: therapeutic diphenylcyclopropenone sensitization with weekly scalp DPC. TCRdb re-called the RACE reads through MiXCR, storing one row per CDR3 protein. The repertoire has roughly 380,000 distinct CDR3 sequences, approximately 5.1% of them found once; the top ten carry approximately 2.8%. This material consisted of whole blood, taken in connection with sensitization to the hapten diphenylcyclopropenone (DPC). Receptors originate from a woman aged 50 to 65 with alopecia areata. Some clones in this sample may be carry-over from other donors' samples.

This chain uses TRBV5-1 with TRBJ1-2, with D unresolved. This CDR3 has 13 residues. Germline CDR1 is SGHRS and CDR2 is YFSETQ. The V end lost 5 bases, the J end lost 4 bases, and 12 bases lay between the germline ends. CDR3 amino acids: CASSSDGFYGYTF. DNA of the CDR3: TGCGCCAGCAGTTCGGACGGCTTCTATGGCTACACCTTC.

A few counts support this clonotype. This chain links TRBV7-2 with TRBJ1-5; D is perhaps TRBD1 (5 bases). V lost 1 base and J lost 7, with 17 bases in between. The CDR3 consists of 16 residues. The germline V gene has CDR1 SGHTA and CDR2 FQGNSA. This CDR3 reads CASSLERQGEGQPQHF. In DNA form, the CDR3 reads TGTGCCAGCAGCTTAGAAAGACAAGGGGAGGGGCAGCCCCAGCATTTT. The variable domain in full, completed from reference TRBV7-2 and TRBJ1-5, reads GAGVSQSPSNKVTEKGKDVELRCDPISGHTALYWYRQSLGQGLEFLIYFQGNSAPDKSGLPSDRFSAERTGGSVSTLTIQRTQQEDSAVYLCASSLERQGEGQPQHFGDGTRLSIL.

This chain uses TRBV11-1 with TRBJ1-6, with D possibly TRBD1 on 6 matching bases. Germline V lookup: CDR1 SGHAT, CDR2 FQDESV (reference sequence). The CDR3 spans 17 residues. The ends were cut back, 4 bases at V and 10 bases at J, with 23 bases in the middle. CDR3 amino acids: CASSSLQEVSGESPLHF. The CDR3 DNA follows: TGTGCCAGCAGCTCCCTCCAAGAGGTGTCAGGGGAATCACCCCTCCACTTT.

At least ten counts were recorded for this clonotype. The chain combines TRBV29-1 with TRBJ2-7, with no clear D. CDR1 is SQVTM and CDR2 is ANQGSEA in the germline V gene. V lost 4 bases, J lost 4 bases, and 8 bases lay in between. The CDR3 covers 11 residues. CDR3 in DNA: TGCAGCGTTGTAGGGCGGTACGAGCAGTACTTC. Protein: CSVVGRYEQYF.

This clonotype was counted ten times or more. The chain recombines TRBV20-1 with TRBJ2-4, with D tentatively TRBD1 or TRBD2 (5 bases each). Germline CDR1 is DFQATT and CDR2 is SNEGSKA (reference sequence). The ends were cut back, 0 bases at V and 7 bases at J, with 13 bases in the middle. The CDR3 length is 14 residues. This chain's CDR3 is CSARDAGTENIQYF. CDR3 bases: TGCAGTGCTAGAGATGCAGGGACGGAGAACATTCAGTACTTC.

This clonotype was seen a few times. J is TRBJ2-2 and V is TRBV4-3; D gene ambiguous. This CDR3 region has 14 residues. The V end lost 0 bases, the J end lost 5 bases, and 7 bases lay between the germline ends. In germline, CDR1 is LGHNA, CDR2 YSLEER. CDR3 region: CASSQDLMTGELFF. DNA of the CDR3: TGCGCCAGCAGCCAAGATCTAATGACCGGGGAGCTGTTTTTT.

This clonotype was counted a few times. The genes are TRBV6-2 or TRBV6-3 and TRBJ1-1, with no clear D. Trimming shortened V by 10 bases and J by 1 base, and 10 bases separated the two germline ends. This CDR3 comprises 12 residues. The germline V gene has CDR1 MNHEY and CDR2 SVGEGT. The CDR3 bases are TGTGCCACCTACGACCCGAACACTGAAGCTTTCTTT. It yields the protein CATYDPNTEAFF.

This clonotype was seen a handful of times. The CDR3: CASSQEGGGQNTEAFF. The CDR3 DNA reads as TGTGCCAGCAGCCAAGAGGGAGGGGGCCAGAACACTGAAGCTTTCTTT. V and J are TRBV4-2 and TRBJ1-1; TRBD1 matches 7 bases. The V gene's germline CDR1 is LGHNA and CDR2 YNFKEQ. After removal of 0 bases from V and 1 base from J, the junction contained 5 bases not matched to a gene. CDR3 size: 16 residues.

V is TRBV24-1 and J is TRBJ2-1; no reliable D call. The germline V and J ends were trimmed by 3 bases and 7 bases, with 9 bases remaining between them. The V gene's germline CDR1 is KGHDR and CDR2 SFDVKD. The length of the CDR3 is 13 residues. CDR3 DNA: TGTGCCACCAGTGATCCCGTAGTGAATGAGCAGTTCTTC. The encoded protein is CATSDPVVNEQFF.

Remarks on this clonotype: This may stem from a read error, because a much larger clone lies one nucleotide away. CDR3 protein: CANSLKTSGSYEQYF. For the CDR3, the DNA is TGTGCCAACAGTTTAAAGACTAGCGGATCGTACGAGCAGTACTTC. This sequence joins TRBV27 and TRBJ2-7; 9 bases are a match to TRBD2. This CDR3 has 15 residues. In germline, CDR1 is MNHEY, CDR2 SMNVEV (reference sequence).

This clonotype was seen a few times. The V gene is TRBV11-2, the J gene TRBJ2-7; 7 bases fit TRBD1. The germline gives CDR1 SGHAT, CDR2 FQNNGV. The length of the CDR3 is 15 residues. Losses at the gene ends were 1 base for V and 0 bases for J; bases not matched to a gene: 3. The DNA for the CDR3 is TGTGCCAGCAGCTTAGGTACAGGGGCCTCCTACGAGCAGTACTTC. Protein product: CASSLGTGASYEQYF. Supplemented by reference TRBV11-2 and TRBJ2-7, the full variable domain reads EAGVAQSPRYKIIEKRQSVAFWCNPISGHATLYWYQQILGQGPKLLIQFQNNGVVDDSQLPKDRFSAERLKGVDSTLKIQPAKLEDSAVYLCASSLGTGASYEQYFGPGTRLTVT.

This clonotype was detected ten times or more. This chain uses TRBV29-1 with TRBJ2-7; no definite D call. V dropped 4 bases and J dropped 3 bases, with 7 bases sitting between them. This CDR3 is 11 amino acids long. Germline V lookup: CDR1 SQVTM, CDR2 ANQGSEA. Written as DNA, the CDR3 is TGCAGCGTTGCCGGCCTCTACGAGCAGTACTTC. Its protein product is CSVAGLYEQYF.

This clonotype has more than one count but fewer than ten. This chain uses TRBV10-2 with TRBJ1-2; TRBD1 is a possible D gene (5 bases). The CDR3 spans 13 residues. V lost 4 bases and J lost 3, with 9 bases in between. Germline loops: CDR1 WSHSY, CDR2 SAAADI. The chain's CDR3 is CASSGETDYGYTF. CDR3 bases: TGCGCCAGCAGTGGGGAGACAGACTATGGCTACACCTTC.

This clonotype was seen ten or more times. The CDR3 loop is CASSSTGTKNIQYF. The CDR3 nucleotides are TGTGCCAGCAGCTCGACAGGAACCAAAAACATTCAGTACTTC. This chain uses TRBV7-9 with TRBJ2-4, with a possible D match to TRBD1 (6 bases). The CDR3 has 14 residues. CDR1 is SEHNR, CDR2 FQNEAQ, per germline (reference sequence). V was shortened by 4 bases and J by 2 bases, with 9 bases between the two germline ends.

V gene TRBV10-3 combines with J gene TRBJ2-7; 10 bases are a match to TRBD1. The CDR3 runs 15 residues. The junction had 16 bases not matched to a gene; V was cut back by 11 bases and J by 6 bases. Germline V gives CDR1 ENHRY, CDR2 SYGVKD. The CDR3 DNA is TGTGCCTCCCGGACAGGGGGGACCAGATGGGGCGAGCAGTACTTC. Its translation: CASRTGGTRWGEQYF.